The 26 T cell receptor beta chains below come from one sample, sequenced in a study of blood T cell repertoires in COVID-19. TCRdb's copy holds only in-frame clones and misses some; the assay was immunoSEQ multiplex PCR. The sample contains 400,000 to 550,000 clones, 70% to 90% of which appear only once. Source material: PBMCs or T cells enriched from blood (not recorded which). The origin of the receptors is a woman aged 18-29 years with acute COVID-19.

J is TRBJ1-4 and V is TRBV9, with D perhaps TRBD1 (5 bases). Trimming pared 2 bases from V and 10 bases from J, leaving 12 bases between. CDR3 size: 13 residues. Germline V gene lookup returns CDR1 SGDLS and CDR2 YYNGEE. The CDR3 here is CASSVGSDRKLFF. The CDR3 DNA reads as TGTGCCAGCAGCGTGGGCAGTGACAGAAAACTGTTTTTT.

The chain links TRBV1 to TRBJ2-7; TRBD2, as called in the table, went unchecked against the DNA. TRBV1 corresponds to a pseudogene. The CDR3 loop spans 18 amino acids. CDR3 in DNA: TGCACCAGCAGCCATCCTCCTGGGGATCAGCGGCTGGGGGGCGAGCAGTACTTC. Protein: CTSSHPPGDQRLGGEQYF.

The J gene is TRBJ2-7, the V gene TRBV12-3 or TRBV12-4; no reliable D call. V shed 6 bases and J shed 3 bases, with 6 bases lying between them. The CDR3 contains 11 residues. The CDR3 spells CASSRDYEQYF. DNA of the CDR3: TGTGCCAGCAGCCGCGACTACGAGCAGTACTTC.

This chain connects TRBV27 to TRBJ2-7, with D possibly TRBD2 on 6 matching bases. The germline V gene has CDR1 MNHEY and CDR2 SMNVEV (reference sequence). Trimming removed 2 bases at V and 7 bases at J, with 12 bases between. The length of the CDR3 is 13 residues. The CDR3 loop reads CASSLGRGGEQYF. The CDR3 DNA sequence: TGTGCCAGCAGTTTAGGGCGGGGCGGTGAGCAGTACTTC.

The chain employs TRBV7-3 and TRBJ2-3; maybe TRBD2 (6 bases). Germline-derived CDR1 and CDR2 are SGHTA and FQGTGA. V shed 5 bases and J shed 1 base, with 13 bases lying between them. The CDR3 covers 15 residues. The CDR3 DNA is TGTGCCAGCAGCCCCTCGACGGGAGGCACAGATACGCAGTATTTT. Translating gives CASSPSTGGTDTQYF.

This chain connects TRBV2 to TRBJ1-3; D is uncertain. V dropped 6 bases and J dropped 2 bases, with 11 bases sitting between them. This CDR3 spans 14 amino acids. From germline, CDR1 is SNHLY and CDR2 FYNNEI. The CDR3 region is CASRREVAGNTIYF. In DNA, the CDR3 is TGTGCCAGCAGGCGGGAGGTTGCTGGAAACACCATATATTTT.

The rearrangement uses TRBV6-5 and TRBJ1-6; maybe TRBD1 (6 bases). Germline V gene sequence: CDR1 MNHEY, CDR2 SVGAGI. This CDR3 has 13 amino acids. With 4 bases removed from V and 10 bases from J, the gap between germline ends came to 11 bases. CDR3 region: CASSSFTGSPLHF. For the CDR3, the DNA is TGTGCCAGCAGTTCCTTTACAGGGTCACCCCTCCACTTT.

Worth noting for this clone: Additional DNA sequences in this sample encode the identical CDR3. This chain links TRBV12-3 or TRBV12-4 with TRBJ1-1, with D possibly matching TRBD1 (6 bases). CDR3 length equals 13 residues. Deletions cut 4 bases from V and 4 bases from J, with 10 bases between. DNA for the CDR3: TGTGCCAGCAGTTCCACAGGGTTCACTGAAGCTTTCTTT. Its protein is CASSSTGFTEAFF.

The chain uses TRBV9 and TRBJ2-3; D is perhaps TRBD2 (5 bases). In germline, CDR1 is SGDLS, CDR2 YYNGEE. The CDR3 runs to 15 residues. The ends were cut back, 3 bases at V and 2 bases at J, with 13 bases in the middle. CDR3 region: CASSELDFSTDTQYF. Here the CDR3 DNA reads TGTGCCAGCAGCGAATTGGACTTCTCCACAGATACGCAGTATTTT.

The CDR3 sequence is CASSLVSGYSYNEQFF. Here the CDR3 DNA reads TGCGCCAGCAGCTTGGTATCCGGGTACTCCTACAATGAGCAGTTCTTC. The chain recombines TRBV5-1 with TRBJ2-1; D uncertain. Germline CDR1 reads SGHRS; CDR2 reads YFSETQ. Trimming stripped 0 bases from V and 0 bases from J, with 10 bases between. The CDR3 loop spans 16 amino acids.

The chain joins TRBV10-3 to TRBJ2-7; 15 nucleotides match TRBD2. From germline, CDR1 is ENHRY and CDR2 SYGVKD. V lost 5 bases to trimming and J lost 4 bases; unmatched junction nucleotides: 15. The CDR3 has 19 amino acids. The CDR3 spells CAISRPGLAGGPSPYEQYF. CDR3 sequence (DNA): TGTGCCATCAGTAGACCGGGACTAGCGGGAGGCCCCTCCCCATACGAGCAGTACTTC.

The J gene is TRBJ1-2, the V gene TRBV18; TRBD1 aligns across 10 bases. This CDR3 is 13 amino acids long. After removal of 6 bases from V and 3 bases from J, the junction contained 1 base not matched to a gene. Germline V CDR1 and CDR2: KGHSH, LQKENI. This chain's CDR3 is CASSTGGDYGYTF. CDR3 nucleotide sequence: TGTGCCAGCTCGACAGGGGGCGACTATGGCTACACCTTC.

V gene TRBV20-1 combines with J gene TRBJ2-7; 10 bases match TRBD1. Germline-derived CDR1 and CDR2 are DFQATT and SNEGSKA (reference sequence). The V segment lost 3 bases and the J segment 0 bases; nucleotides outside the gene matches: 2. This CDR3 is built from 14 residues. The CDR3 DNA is TGCAGTGCTAGTCGACAGGGGGCCTCCTACGAGCAGTACTTC. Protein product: CSASRQGASYEQYF.

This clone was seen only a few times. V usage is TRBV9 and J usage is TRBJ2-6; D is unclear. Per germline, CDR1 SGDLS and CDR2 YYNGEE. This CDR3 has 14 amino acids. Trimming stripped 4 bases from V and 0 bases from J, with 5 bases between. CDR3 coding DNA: TGTGCCAGCAGCCTCTACTCTGGGGCCAACGTCCTGACTTTC. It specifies CASSLYSGANVLTF.

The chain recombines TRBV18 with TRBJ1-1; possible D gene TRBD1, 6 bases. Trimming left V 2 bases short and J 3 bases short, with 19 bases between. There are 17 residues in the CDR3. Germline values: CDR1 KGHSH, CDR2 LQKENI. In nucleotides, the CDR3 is TGTGCCAGCTCACCAAGGGGTGGTGGGACAAGGGACACTGAAGCTTTCTTT. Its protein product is CASSPRGGGTRDTEAFF.

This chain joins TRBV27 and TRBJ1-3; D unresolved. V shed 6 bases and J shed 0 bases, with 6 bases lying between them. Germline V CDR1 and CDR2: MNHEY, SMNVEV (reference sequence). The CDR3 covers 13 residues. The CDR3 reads CASRVSSGNTIYF. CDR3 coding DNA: TGTGCCAGCAGGGTGAGCTCTGGAAACACCATATATTTT.

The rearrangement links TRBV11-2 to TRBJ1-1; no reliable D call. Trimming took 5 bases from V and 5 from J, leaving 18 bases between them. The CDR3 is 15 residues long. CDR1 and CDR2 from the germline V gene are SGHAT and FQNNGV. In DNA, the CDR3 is TGTGCCAGCAGCCCAGGACGGGGAAGGAGGACTGAAGCTTTCTTT. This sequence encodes CASSPGRGRRTEAFF. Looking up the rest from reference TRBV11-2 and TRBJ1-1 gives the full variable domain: EAGVAQSPRYKIIEKRQSVAFWCNPISGHATLYWYQQILGQGPKLLIQFQNNGVVDDSQLPKDRFSAERLKGVDSTLKIQPAKLEDSAVYLCASSPGRGRRTEAFFGQGTRLTVV.

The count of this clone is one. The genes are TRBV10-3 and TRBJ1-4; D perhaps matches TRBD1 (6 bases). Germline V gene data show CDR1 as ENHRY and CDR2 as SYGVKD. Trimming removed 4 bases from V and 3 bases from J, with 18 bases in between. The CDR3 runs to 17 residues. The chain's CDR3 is CAISGGTGTLSNEKLFF. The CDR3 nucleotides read TGTGCCATCAGTGGGGGAACAGGGACACTATCTAATGAAAAACTGTTTTTT.

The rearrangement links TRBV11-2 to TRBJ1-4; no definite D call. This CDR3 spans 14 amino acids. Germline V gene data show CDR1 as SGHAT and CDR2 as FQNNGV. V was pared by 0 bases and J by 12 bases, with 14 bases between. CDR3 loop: CASSLDRHTKELFF. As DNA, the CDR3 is TGTGCCAGCAGCTTAGATCGGCATACTAAGGAACTGTTTTTT.

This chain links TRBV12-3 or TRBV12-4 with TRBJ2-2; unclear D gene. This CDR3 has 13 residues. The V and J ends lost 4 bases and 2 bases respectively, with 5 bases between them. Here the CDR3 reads CASSYPNTGELFF. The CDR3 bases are TGTGCCAGCAGTTATCCTAACACCGGGGAGCTGTTTTTT.

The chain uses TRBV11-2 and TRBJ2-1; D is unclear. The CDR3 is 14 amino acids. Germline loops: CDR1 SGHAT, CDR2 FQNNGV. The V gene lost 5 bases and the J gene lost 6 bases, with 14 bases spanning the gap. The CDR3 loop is CASSKSARLNEQFF. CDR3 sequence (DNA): TGTGCCAGCAGCAAGTCAGCTAGGCTCAATGAGCAGTTCTTC.

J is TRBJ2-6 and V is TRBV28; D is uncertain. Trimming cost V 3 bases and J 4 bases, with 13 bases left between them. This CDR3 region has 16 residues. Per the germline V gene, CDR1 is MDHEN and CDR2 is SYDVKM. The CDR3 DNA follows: TGTGCCAGCAGTTTCGTTGGTCTTGGCGGGGCCAACGTCCTGACTTTC. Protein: CASSFVGLGGANVLTF. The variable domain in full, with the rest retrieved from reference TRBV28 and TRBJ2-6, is DVKVTQSSRYLVKRTGEKVFLECVQDMDHENMFWYRQDPGLGLRLIYFSYDVKMKEKGDIPEGYSVSREKKERFSLILESASTNQTSMYLCASSFVGLGGANVLTFGAGSRLTVL.

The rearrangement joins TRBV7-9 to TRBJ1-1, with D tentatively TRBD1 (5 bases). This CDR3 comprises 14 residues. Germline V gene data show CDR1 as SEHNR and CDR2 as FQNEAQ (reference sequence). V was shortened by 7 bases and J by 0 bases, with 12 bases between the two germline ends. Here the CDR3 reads CASNLDSLNTEAFF. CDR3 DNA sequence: TGTGCCAGCAACCTTGACAGCTTGAACACTGAAGCTTTCTTT.

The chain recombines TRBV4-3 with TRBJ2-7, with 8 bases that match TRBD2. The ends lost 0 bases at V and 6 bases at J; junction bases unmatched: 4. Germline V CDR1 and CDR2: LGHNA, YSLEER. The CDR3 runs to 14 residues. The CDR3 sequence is CASSQEGSGGEQYF. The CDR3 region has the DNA TGCGCCAGCAGCCAAGAAGGGAGCGGGGGCGAGCAGTACTTC.

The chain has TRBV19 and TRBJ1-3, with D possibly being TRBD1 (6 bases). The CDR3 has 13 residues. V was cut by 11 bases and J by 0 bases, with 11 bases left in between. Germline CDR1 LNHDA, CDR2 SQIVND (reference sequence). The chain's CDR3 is CACQGFSGNTIYF. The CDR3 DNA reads TGTGCCTGCCAGGGGTTCTCTGGAAACACCATATATTTT.

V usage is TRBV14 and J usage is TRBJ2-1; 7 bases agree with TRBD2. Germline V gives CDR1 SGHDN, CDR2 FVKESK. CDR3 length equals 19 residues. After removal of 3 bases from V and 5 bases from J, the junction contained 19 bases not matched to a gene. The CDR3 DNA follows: TGTGCCAGCAGCCACGGACTAGTTTTCGGCCCCCCGTCGGACAATGAGCAGTTCTTC. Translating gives CASSHGLVFGPPSDNEQFF. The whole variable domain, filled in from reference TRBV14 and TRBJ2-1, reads EAGVTQFPSHSVIEKGQTVTLRCDPISGHDNLYWYRRVMGKEIKFLLHFVKESKQDESGMPNNRFLAERTGGTYSTLKVQPAELEDSGVYFCASSHGLVFGPPSDNEQFFGPGTRLTVL.